This entry describes one TCR beta chain. No antigen is known for it. Per-nucleotide qualities are absent, and no much larger clonotype sits a single base away. Other DNA sequences within the sample encode an identical CDR3. The junction shows trimming of 2 bases on V and 1 base on J, plus 5 bases between the germline ends. Reading from cysteine to phenylalanine, the CDR3 counts 13 amino acids. Here the CDR3 DNA is all that survives: 39 bases in frame from base 1. The germline V gene gives CDR1 as SGHTA and CDR2 as FQGTGA. TCRbeta CDR3 regions were sequenced with the immunoSEQ Assay. After extraction, genomic DNA underwent amplification by bias-controlled multiplex PCR, followed by high-throughput sequencing. Processing in the source paper ran as follows. To quantify the absolute abundance of every unique TCRbeta CDR3 region, sequences were collapsed and filtered. T cell fraction was estimated by normalizing TCRbeta template counts to usable DNA, which was measured by amplifying reference genes present in all nucleated cells. Repertoire TCRs were annotated as SARS-CoV-2-specific by exact matching of V gene, CDR3 amino acid sequence and J gene to a known reactive TCR set. The reference SARS-CoV-2 TCR set was obtained from MIRA and was filtered for enrichment in COVID-19-positive ImmuneCODE repertoires, whereby public or cross-reactive TCRs were removed. Using the MIRA antigens, annotated TCRs were further analysed by specific ORF or by position within an ORF. Depth was the summed frequency of annotated unique rearrangements, while breadth was defined as annotated unique rearrangements over total unique productive rearrangements. Two-sided Wilcoxon rank-sum tests were used to compare TCR breadth between groups. This is the immuneACCESS table as TCRdb keeps it, with only in-frame sequences that have V and J called. A part of the clones is gone; compared with another copy, unresolved V genes explain less than half, and the rest is unexplained. The D gene and trimming were derived from the DNA, and the V and J assignments and clone size from that table. The sample table holds over 450,000 clones, of which 80% to 90% were seen once. 1.5% to 2% of the sample is in the top ten clones.

The data were taken from a study of Ad26.COV2.S vaccination and SARS-CoV-2 variants (dated by TCRdb to the early 2020s). Background for the entire study: Donors in the vaccine arm were drawn from COV1001, a phase I-IIa trial of Ad26.COV2.S in healthy adults that was multicentre, randomized, double-blind and placebo-controlled. Ad26.COV2.S was given intramuscularly at 5x10^10 or 1x10^11 viral particles, as a single shot or as two shots 56 days apart. Sequencing of the TCRbeta repertoire served to evaluate the specificity and breadth of SARS-CoV-2-reactive T cell receptors following Ad26.COV2.S vaccination. The TCR-sequenced set comprised approximately 32 samples: around 20 Ad26.COV2.S vaccine recipients, 5 placebo recipients and 8 SARS-CoV-2 convalescent individuals. Participants in the trial were split at random into five groups of five each, receiving low-dose or high-dose Ad26.COV2.S once or twice, or else placebo on both occasions. Investigators remained blinded to trial group allocation during experiments and outcome assessment. The research as a whole found: Ad26.COV2.S recipients had higher spike-specific TCR breadth than placebo recipients (P = 0.0014). The study lacked the statistical power to compare responses across vaccine doses or regimens. The authors noted that total T cell responses may have been underestimated by the TCR breadth and depth analyses. Vaccine and placebo recipients had comparable non-spike TCR breadth, which fits with the vaccine containing only spike. After vaccination, substantial breadth of spike-specific CD8+ and CD4+ T cell responses was reported.

The treatment or condition tag for this specimen amounts to: over 15 received Ad26.COV2.S at low or high dose, single or two shots; about 5 received placebo; per-sample allocation not given. Repertoires of vaccine and placebo recipients were sequenced from samples collected on day 63 after the first injection. In Cohort 1b, more than 20 adults aged 18-55 years were enrolled at a single site in Boston, USA, between 29 July and 7 August 2020. Ad26.COV2.S was a replication-incompetent adenovirus type 26 vector that expressed a prefusion-stabilized SARS-CoV-2 spike protein derived from the original Wuhan strain.

The chain is assembled from TRBV7-3 and TRBJ1-1; the D gene assignment is ambiguous. This sample comprised peripheral blood, obtained in a trial of Ad26.COV2.S vaccine versus placebo. The receptor comes from a person aged 18 to 59 who received the Ad26.COV2.S COVID-19 vaccine or a placebo. The CDR3 protein sequence reads: CASSLYRNTEAFF. The DNA reads as follows: TGTGCCAGCAGCTTATACAGGAACACTGAAGCTTTCTTT.